Below, 4 T cell receptor beta chains from the same sample are listed, as sequenced in a study of PD-1 blockade in classical Hodgkin lymphoma. The time point is: newly diagnosed, previously untreated cHL patient sample. Magnetic negative selection served to purify CD4+ T cells out of PBMCs that had been thawed. Using immunoSEQ multiplex PCR, the repertoire was profiled, and TCRdb retains in-frame clones only, with some absent. The table lists 20,000 to 25,000 clones, 90% of them singletons. Material for sequencing was CD4+ T cells from blood. The source is a human donor with classical Hodgkin lymphoma.

This clone came up a few times. The chain links TRBV6-1 to TRBJ1-1, with D hard to call. CDR1 is MNHNS and CDR2 is SASEGT in the germline V gene. The CDR3 contains 13 residues. Trimming left V 5 bases short and J 5 bases short, with 12 bases between. In DNA form, the CDR3 reads TGTGCCAGCAGTTTACAACACGGAACTGAAGCTTTCTTT. This gives the protein CASSLQHGTEAFF.

The chain's CDR3 is CASSGLRDSVRVTGELFF. For the CDR3, the DNA is TGTGCCAGCAGCGGACTCAGGGATTCGGTCAGGGTAACCGGGGAGCTGTTTTTT. V is TRBV5-8 and J is TRBJ2-2; D might be TRBD1 or TRBD2, each matching 5 bases. V was clipped by 4 bases and J by 5 bases, with 24 bases between them. Germline V gene sequence: CDR1 SGHTS, CDR2 YDEGEE. There are 18 residues in the CDR3. Combining the CDR3 with reference TRBV5-8 and TRBJ2-2 gives the whole variable domain EAGVTQSPTHLIKTRGQQATLRCSPISGHTSVYWYQQALGLGLQFLLWYDEGEERNRGNFPPRFSGRQFPNYSSELNVNALELEDSALYLCASSGLRDSVRVTGELFFGEGSRLTVL.

The chain carries TRBV4-3 and TRBJ1-2; D not resolved. CDR3 length equals 13 residues. V was cut by 0 bases and J by 5 bases, with 7 bases left in between. From germline, CDR1 is LGHNA and CDR2 YSLEER. In DNA form, the CDR3 reads TGCGCCAGCAGCCAAGATTCGACATATGGCTACACCTTC. It translates to CASSQDSTYGYTF.

The sample holds a few counts of this clone. This sequence joins TRBV27 and TRBJ1-2, with D hard to call. The CDR3 totals 14 residues. Germline CDR1 is MNHEY and CDR2 is SMNVEV (reference sequence). Trimming removed 5 bases from V and 8 bases from J, with 18 bases in between. CDR3: CASSAMPWGGGYTF. The CDR3 DNA reads TGTGCCAGCAGTGCGATGCCATGGGGTGGGGGCTACACCTTC.